This T cell receptor beta chain was captured by sequencing in a study of blood T cell repertoires in COVID-19. On the study more broadly: From T cells, B-cell-depleted T cells, or PBMCs came the material, which was cDNA or gDNA.

In its sample, this clone was seen once. Germline loops: CDR1 LNHDA, CDR2 SQIVND (reference sequence). Trimming took 5 bases from V and 0 from J, leaving 15 bases between them. CDR3 length: 16 amino acids. In the authors' methods: Amplification from reference gene primers served as the basis for estimated nucleated cell counts. Sequencing used immunoSEQ multiplex PCR; TCRdb keeps in-frame clones, though not all of them. The V and J calls and the clone size are those of that table, but D and trimming were determined from the DNA. The sample has 10,000 to 15,000 clones; about 83% are singletons. The chain has TRBV19 and TRBJ2-3; possible D gene TRBD1, 6 bases. The sequencing sample was made of peripheral blood. This clonotype was sampled from a middle-aged man with active or convalescent COVID-19. CDR3 loop: CASSDHAGESTDTQYF. The CDR3 DNA sequence: TGTGCCAGTAGTGACCACGCAGGGGAGAGCACAGATACGCAGTATTTT.